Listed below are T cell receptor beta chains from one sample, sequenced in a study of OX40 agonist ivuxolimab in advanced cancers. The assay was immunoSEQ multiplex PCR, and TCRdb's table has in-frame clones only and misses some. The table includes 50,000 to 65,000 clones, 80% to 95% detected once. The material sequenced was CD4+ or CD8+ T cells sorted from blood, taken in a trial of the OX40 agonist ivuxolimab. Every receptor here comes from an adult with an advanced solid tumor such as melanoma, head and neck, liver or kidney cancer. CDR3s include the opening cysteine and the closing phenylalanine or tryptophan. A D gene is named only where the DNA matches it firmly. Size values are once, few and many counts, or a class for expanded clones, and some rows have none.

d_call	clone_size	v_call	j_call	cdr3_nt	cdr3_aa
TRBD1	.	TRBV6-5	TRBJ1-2	TGTGCCAGCGGCGGCGAGACAGGGGGCTACTATGGCTACACCTTC	CASGGETGGYYGYTF
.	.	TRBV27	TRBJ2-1	TGTGCCAGCAGGCCAAGTCTATCCTATGAGCAGTTCTTC	CASRPSLSYEQFF
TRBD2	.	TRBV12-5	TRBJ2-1	TGTGCTAGTGGTTTGGGGACTAGCGGGGTAGATGAGCAGTTCTTC	CASGLGTSGVDEQFF
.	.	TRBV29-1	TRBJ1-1	TGCAGCGTTGAAAGGACGAACACTGAAGCTTTCTTT	CSVERTNTEAFF
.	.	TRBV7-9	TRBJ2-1	TGTGCCAGCAGCGAGAGCTCCTACAATGAGCAGTTCTTC	CASSESSYNEQFF
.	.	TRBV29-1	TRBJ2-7	TGCAGCGTTGAGGGAGGGGGGGAGCCATACGAGCAGTACTTC	CSVEGGGEPYEQYF
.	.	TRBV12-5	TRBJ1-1	TGTGCTAGTGGTTTGGTACGGGAGGGGAGAGAGGACACTGAAGCTTTCTTT	CASGLVREGREDTEAFF
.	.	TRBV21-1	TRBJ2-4	TGTGCCAGCACCCAGGCCCCACGGTCCCCAAAAGGACGCCGGTCCAAAAACATTCAGTACTTC	CASTQAPRSPKGRRSKNIQYF
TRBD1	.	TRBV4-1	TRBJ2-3	TGCGCCAGCAGCCAACTCACAGGGGGAGGTGTTTTGGGCACAGATACGCAGTATTTT	CASSQLTGGGVLGTDTQYF
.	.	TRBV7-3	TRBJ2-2	TGTGCCAGCAGCCCCTGGACGACCGGGGAGCTGTTTTTT	CASSPWTTGELFF
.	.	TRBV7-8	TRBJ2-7	TGTGCCAGCAGCTTATCCTTGTACGGCGAGCAGTACTTC	CASSLSLYGEQYF
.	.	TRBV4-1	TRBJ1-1	TGCGCCAGCAGCCCGACAGGAAAAGAAGCTTTCTTT	CASSPTGKEAFF
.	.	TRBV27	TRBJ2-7	TGTGCCAGCAGCCGCCTCTTGGAGGACCCCTACGAGCAGTACTTC	CASSRLLEDPYEQYF
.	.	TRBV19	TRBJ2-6	TGTGCCAGTAGTCAGGACGGGACTTCTGGGGCCAACGTCCTGACTTTC	CASSQDGTSGANVLTF
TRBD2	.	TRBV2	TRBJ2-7	TGTGCCAGCAGGGAAACGGGACTAGCGACCTACGAGCAGTACTTC	CASRETGLATYEQYF
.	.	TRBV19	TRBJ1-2	TGTGCCAGTCTAAACGTCGGATTAAGGGTGCCTCTAAACGGGGGCTACACCTTC	CASLNVGLRVPLNGGYTF
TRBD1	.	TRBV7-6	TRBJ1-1	TGTGCCAGCAGCCCTCGACAGGGGCTGAACACTGAAGCTTTCTTT	CASSPRQGLNTEAFF
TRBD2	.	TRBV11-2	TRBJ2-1	TGTGCCAGCAGTTCCGGGACTAGGGGTTTAGATGAGCAGTTCTTC	CASSSGTRGLDEQFF
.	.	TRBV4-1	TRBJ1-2	TGCGCCAGCAGCGACGTGTCTGCGCTCAACTATGGCTACACCTTC	CASSDVSALNYGYTF
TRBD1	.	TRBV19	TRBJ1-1	TGTGCCAGTAGTATAGTAGGGGGCGCGGGTGAAGCTTTCTTT	CASSIVGGAGEAFF
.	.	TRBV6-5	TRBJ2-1	TGTGCCAGCGTAGTTTCTGTGGAGCAGTTCTTC	CASVVSVEQFF
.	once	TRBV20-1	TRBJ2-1	TGCAGTGCCCTGACTAATGGTGAGCAGTTCTTC	CSALTNGEQFF
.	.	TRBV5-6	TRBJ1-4	TGTGCCAGCAGCTTGGAACGGAGGAATGAAAAACTGTTTTTT	CASSLERRNEKLFF
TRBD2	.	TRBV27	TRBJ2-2	TGTGCCAGCAGTTTACTACTAGCGGGAGTCGATACCGGGGAGCTGTTTTTT	CASSLLLAGVDTGELFF
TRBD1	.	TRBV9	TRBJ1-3	TGTGCCAGCAGCGTAGAGGGGGCGACAGGAAACACCATATATTTT	CASSVEGATGNTIYF
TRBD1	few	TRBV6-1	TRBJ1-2	TGTGCCAGCAGCGGGACAGGGGCTAACTATGGCTACACCTTC	CASSGTGANYGYTF
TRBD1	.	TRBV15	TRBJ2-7	TGTGCCACCAGCTTCAGGACAGGGACCTACGAGCAGTACTTC	CATSFRTGTYEQYF
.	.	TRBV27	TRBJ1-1	TGTGCCAGCAGTTTAAGGGCTTGGGGCACTGAAGCTTTCTTT	CASSLRAWGTEAFF
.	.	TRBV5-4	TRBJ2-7	TGTGCCAGCAGCTTCACGGTGAGCTCCTACGAGCAGTACTTC	CASSFTVSSYEQYF
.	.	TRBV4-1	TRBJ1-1	TGCGCCAGCAGCCAAGCTGGGACTCTAGAACAGGCTTTCTTT	CASSQAGTLEQAFF
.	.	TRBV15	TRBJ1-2	TGTGCCACCAGCAGAGACAGGGCGGTCTATGGCTACACCTTC	CATSRDRAVYGYTF
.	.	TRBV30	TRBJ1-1	TGTGCCTGGGACCGGTTGGGGGGAGGTTACACTGAAGCTTTCTTT	CAWDRLGGGYTEAFF
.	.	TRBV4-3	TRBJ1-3	TGCGCCAGCAGCCAAGACAGGAGCTCTGGAAACACCATATATTTT	CASSQDRSSGNTIYF
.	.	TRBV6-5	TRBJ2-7	TGTGCCAGCTCACAGGCAAGAACCTACGAGCAGTACTTC	CASSQARTYEQYF
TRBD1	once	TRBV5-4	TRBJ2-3	TGTGCCAGCAGCGGGACAGGGGACTTCACAGATACGCAGTATTTT	CASSGTGDFTDTQYF